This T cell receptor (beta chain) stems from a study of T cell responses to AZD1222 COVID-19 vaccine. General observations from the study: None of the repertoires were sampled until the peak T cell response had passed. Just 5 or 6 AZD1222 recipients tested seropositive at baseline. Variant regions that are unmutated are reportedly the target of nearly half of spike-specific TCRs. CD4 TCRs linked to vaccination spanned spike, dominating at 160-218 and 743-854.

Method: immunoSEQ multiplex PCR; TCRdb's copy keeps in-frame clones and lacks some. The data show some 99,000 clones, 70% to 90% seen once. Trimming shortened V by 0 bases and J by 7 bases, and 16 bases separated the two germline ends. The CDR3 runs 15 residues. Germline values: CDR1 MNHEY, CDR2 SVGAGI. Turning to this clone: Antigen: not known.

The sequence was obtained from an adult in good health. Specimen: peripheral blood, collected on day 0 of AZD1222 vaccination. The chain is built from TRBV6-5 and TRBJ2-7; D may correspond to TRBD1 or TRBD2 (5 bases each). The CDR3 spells CASSYSGVGAREQYF. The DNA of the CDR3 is TGTGCCAGCAGTTACTCGGGAGTCGGGGCCCGGGAGCAGTACTTC.